This TCR beta chain originates from a study of blood T cell repertoires in COVID-19. Profiled with immunoSEQ multiplex PCR; TCRdb holds only in-frame clones, not every one. The repertoire holds 150,000 to 200,000 clones, 80% to 95% seen once, with 4.5% to 5% in the top ten. This CDR3 contains 15 residues. Germline V gene lookup returns CDR1 GTSNPN and CDR2 SVGIG (reference sequence). V was clipped by 3 bases and J by 8 bases; unmatched bases: 7. V gene TRBV30 combines with J gene TRBJ2-3, with 14 bases that match TRBD2. This clonotype was obtained from a man aged 25 to 40 with COVID-19, enrolled during active disease. The sample consisted of peripheral blood. CDR3: CAWSGLAGGGGTQYF. The CDR3 bases are TGTGCCTGGAGCGGACTAGCGGGAGGAGGGGGTACGCAGTATTTT.